Listed below are T cell receptor beta chains from one sample, sequenced in a study of molecular identifiers for immune sequencing clone quantification. Each CDR3 protein is one row after TCRdb ran MiXCR on the PCR reads. The sample contains some 320,000 distinct CDR3 sequences, over 20% of which appear only once. Sequencing was performed on naive CD8+ T cells from blood, with Jurkat cell RNA spiked in. Receptors originate from a human donor in good health. Some libraries in this study had Jurkat cell RNA spiked in. The CDR3 runs from the conserved cysteine through the conserved F or W. A D gene is named only where the DNA matches it firmly. The size entry is marked missing in some rows and otherwise reads once, few, many or a size class.

V gene: TRBV4-1; D gene: NA; clone size: few; J gene: TRBJ2-7; CDR3 DNA: TGCGCCAGCAGCCAAGATGGCACGAACCTGAACTGCGAGCAGTACTTC; CDR3 protein: CASSQDGTNLNCEQYF
V gene: TRBV6-2/TRBV6-3; D gene: NA; clone size: few; J gene: TRBJ2-3; CDR3 DNA: TGTGCCAGCAGTTTAACGGGGTTGGATACGCAGTATTTT; CDR3 protein: CASSLTGLDTQYF
V gene: TRBV28; D gene: NA; clone size: many; J gene: TRBJ2-7; CDR3 DNA: TGTGCCAGCAGCCCATCCGGACCCTCGGACGAGCAGTACTTC; CDR3 protein: CASSPSGPSDEQYF
V gene: TRBV9; D gene: NA; clone size: NA; J gene: TRBJ2-2; CDR3 DNA: TGTGCCAGCACCCCGGGGGATACCGGGGAGCTGTTTTTT; CDR3 protein: CASTPGDTGELFF
V gene: TRBV7-9; D gene: TRBD1; clone size: many; J gene: TRBJ1-1; CDR3 DNA: TGTGCCAGCAGCCATCCCCACGACAGGGGAGCTTTCTTT; CDR3 protein: CASSHPHDRGAFF
V gene: TRBV7-9; D gene: NA; clone size: many; J gene: TRBJ2-7; CDR3 DNA: TGTGCCAGCAGCTCATTCGGCGCGGATTCCTACGAGCAGTACTTC; CDR3 protein: CASSSFGADSYEQYF
V gene: TRBV6-5; D gene: NA; clone size: many; J gene: TRBJ2-1; CDR3 DNA: TGTGCCAGCAGTACTGCTTATCACGGGCCGTCCTACAATGAGCAGTTCTTC; CDR3 protein: CASSTAYHGPSYNEQFF
V gene: TRBV30; D gene: NA; clone size: many; J gene: TRBJ2-3; CDR3 DNA: TGTGCCTGGAGTTCGGGGGATACAGATACGCAGTATTTT; CDR3 protein: CAWSSGDTDTQYF
V gene: TRBV7-3; D gene: NA; clone size: many; J gene: TRBJ2-2; CDR3 DNA: TGTGCCAGCAGCCCCTCGGGGGGCAACTCCGGGGAGCTGTTTTTT; CDR3 protein: CASSPSGGNSGELFF
V gene: TRBV4-1; D gene: TRBD1; clone size: NA; J gene: TRBJ2-3; CDR3 DNA: TGCGCCAGCAGCCAGACAGGGGATGGGGCGCAGTATTTT; CDR3 protein: CASSQTGDGAQYF
V gene: TRBV9; D gene: TRBD2; clone size: many; J gene: TRBJ2-1; CDR3 DNA: TGTGCCAGCAGCCAGTCGCTAGCGGGAGCCTACGTTGAGCAGTTCTTC; CDR3 protein: CASSQSLAGAYVEQFF
V gene: TRBV4-1; D gene: NA; clone size: few; J gene: TRBJ2-5; CDR3 DNA: TGCGCCAGCACCGGGAAAACCCTATCGGGGGCGGAGACCCAGTACTTC; CDR3 protein: CASTGKTLSGAETQYF
V gene: TRBV27; D gene: NA; clone size: NA; J gene: TRBJ2-1; CDR3 DNA: TGTGCCAGCAGTGTAACAGGGTACAATGAGCAGTTCTTC; CDR3 protein: CASSVTGYNEQFF
V gene: TRBV7-9; D gene: TRBD1; clone size: many; J gene: TRBJ1-2; CDR3 DNA: TGTGCCAGCAGCTTAGGCTTACAGGGGGACTATGGCTACACCTTC; CDR3 protein: CASSLGLQGDYGYTF
V gene: TRBV27; D gene: NA; clone size: many; J gene: TRBJ1-4; CDR3 DNA: TGTGCCAGCAGTCCTAGGGACGGATCTAATGAAAAACTGTTTTTT; CDR3 protein: CASSPRDGSNEKLFF
V gene: TRBV10-3; D gene: NA; clone size: few; J gene: TRBJ2-3; CDR3 DNA: TGTGCCATCAGCTCGTTCACAGGGAGCACAGATACGCAGTATTTT; CDR3 protein: CAISSFTGSTDTQYF
V gene: TRBV10-2; D gene: TRBD2; clone size: NA; J gene: TRBJ2-1; CDR3 DNA: TGCGCCAGCAGTACCGGGACTAGCGGGGGGGATGAGCAGTTCTTC; CDR3 protein: CASSTGTSGGDEQFF
V gene: TRBV27; D gene: NA; clone size: many; J gene: TRBJ1-4; CDR3 DNA: TGTGCCAGCAGTTTATCAGGCGAAAAACTGTTTTTT; CDR3 protein: CASSLSGEKLFF
V gene: TRBV27; D gene: TRBD2; clone size: many; J gene: TRBJ2-7; CDR3 DNA: TGTGCCAGCAGTTTAACGGGGGGGTGGTACGAGCAGTACTTC; CDR3 protein: CASSLTGGWYEQYF
V gene: TRBV25-1; D gene: TRBD2; clone size: few; J gene: TRBJ2-1; CDR3 DNA: TGTGCCAGCAGTGTGGGACCTTCAACCGCGGGGGACCACAATGAGCAGTTCTTC; CDR3 protein: CASSVGPSTAGDHNEQFF
V gene: TRBV7-9; D gene: NA; clone size: many; J gene: TRBJ1-6; CDR3 DNA: TGTGCCAGCAGCCCGCCGACAGATTCTAATTCACCCCTCCACTTT; CDR3 protein: CASSPPTDSNSPLHF
V gene: TRBV11-2; D gene: TRBD1; clone size: NA; J gene: TRBJ2-7; CDR3 DNA: TGTGCCAGCAGCTTAGGTGTGGTAGGGGGCGGCGAGCAGTACTTC; CDR3 protein: CASSLGVVGGGEQYF
V gene: TRBV27; D gene: NA; clone size: few; J gene: TRBJ1-4; CDR3 DNA: TGTGCCAGCAGTCCCAACTCCTTCACCGGGGCAGGGCCCGAAAAACTGTTTTTT; CDR3 protein: CASSPNSFTGAGPEKLFF
V gene: TRBV7-9; D gene: NA; clone size: many; J gene: TRBJ2-7; CDR3 DNA: TGTGCCAGCAGCCTGCTGGGTTCCGACGAGCAGTACTTC; CDR3 protein: CASSLLGSDEQYF
V gene: TRBV11-2; D gene: NA; clone size: many; J gene: TRBJ1-4; CDR3 DNA: TGTGCCAGCAGCGAAATCCTTAAACCGGATGAAAAACTGTTTTTT; CDR3 protein: CASSEILKPDEKLFF
V gene: TRBV13; D gene: NA; clone size: many; J gene: TRBJ1-2; CDR3 DNA: TGTGCCAGCAGCTTTGACAGGTCCCGCTACACCTTC; CDR3 protein: CASSFDRSRYTF
V gene: TRBV6-5; D gene: TRBD1; clone size: few; J gene: TRBJ2-7; CDR3 DNA: TGTGCCAGCAGTACTCTAGAGACAGGGGGCTCCTACGAGCAGTACTTC; CDR3 protein: CASSTLETGGSYEQYF
V gene: TRBV7-2; D gene: NA; clone size: NA; J gene: TRBJ2-3; CDR3 DNA: TGTGCCGGCAGCTTGGGACTCGATCCCAGGCCCCCTAGCACAGATACGCAGTATTTT; CDR3 protein: CAGSLGLDPRPPSTDTQYF
V gene: TRBV4-1; D gene: NA; clone size: few; J gene: TRBJ2-3; CDR3 DNA: TGCGCCAGCAGCCAACTAGGGCTCGAGAGGTATTTT; CDR3 protein: CASSQLGLERYF
V gene: TRBV29-1; D gene: TRBD2; clone size: many; J gene: TRBJ2-1; CDR3 DNA: TGCAGCGTTGAAGATCTTCAGCGGGAAAGCTCCTACAATGAGCAGTTCTTC; CDR3 protein: CSVEDLQRESSYNEQFF
V gene: TRBV5-1; D gene: NA; clone size: many; J gene: TRBJ2-3; CDR3 DNA: TGCGCCAGCGAGGACGGAGGCCTCACTCATACGCAGTATTTT; CDR3 protein: CASEDGGLTHTQYF
V gene: TRBV7-6; D gene: NA; clone size: few; J gene: TRBJ2-5; CDR3 DNA: TGTGCCAGCAGCTTAGGGTCCCTCTGGGAGACCCAGTACTTC; CDR3 protein: CASSLGSLWETQYF
V gene: TRBV30; D gene: NA; clone size: many; J gene: TRBJ2-7; CDR3 DNA: TGTGCCTGGAGCCATTCCTACGAGCAGTACTTC; CDR3 protein: CAWSHSYEQYF
V gene: TRBV12-3/TRBV12-4; D gene: TRBD1; clone size: many; J gene: TRBJ2-4; CDR3 DNA: TGTGCCAGCAGTCCCCGCCGGGACAGCGGCAAAAACATTCAGTACTTC; CDR3 protein: CASSPRRDSGKNIQYF
V gene: TRBV27; D gene: TRBD1; clone size: many; J gene: TRBJ1-5; CDR3 DNA: TGTGCCAGCAGCCTAACAGGGGCCCCGGGGCAGCCCCAGCATTTT; CDR3 protein: CASSLTGAPGQPQHF
V gene: TRBV7-9; D gene: NA; clone size: many; J gene: TRBJ2-3; CDR3 DNA: TGTGCCAGCAGCTTTGGTGAAGATACGCAGTATTTT; CDR3 protein: CASSFGEDTQYF
V gene: TRBV4-3; D gene: TRBD2; clone size: many; J gene: TRBJ2-3; CDR3 DNA: TGCGCCAGCAGCCAAGATACTAGCGGAAGCACAGATACGCAGTATTTT; CDR3 protein: CASSQDTSGSTDTQYF
V gene: TRBV10-3; D gene: TRBD2; clone size: few; J gene: TRBJ2-7; CDR3 DNA: TGTGCCATCGGCGTGCGGGGGAACGCCTACGAGCAGTACTTC; CDR3 protein: CAIGVRGNAYEQYF
V gene: TRBV14; D gene: NA; clone size: many; J gene: TRBJ2-5; CDR3 DNA: TGTGCCAGCAGCCCATTCAGCCAAGAGACCCAGTACTTC; CDR3 protein: CASSPFSQETQYF
V gene: TRBV5-6; D gene: NA; clone size: many; J gene: TRBJ2-5; CDR3 DNA: TGTGCCAGCAGCCCAGGATGGGGAGAGACCCAGTACTTC; CDR3 protein: CASSPGWGETQYF
V gene: TRBV7-9; D gene: NA; clone size: many; J gene: TRBJ1-5; CDR3 DNA: TGTGCCAGCAGCTTATTTGACAGGCCGCAGCCCCAGCATTTT; CDR3 protein: CASSLFDRPQPQHF
V gene: TRBV5-1; D gene: NA; clone size: many; J gene: TRBJ2-1; CDR3 DNA: TGCGCCAGCAGCTTGGAGGACAATGAGCAGTTCTTC; CDR3 protein: CASSLEDNEQFF
V gene: TRBV6-5; D gene: NA; clone size: many; J gene: TRBJ2-7; CDR3 DNA: TGTGCCAGCAGTTACTCGTTTACTGGGGTGGCCTACGAGCAGTACTTC; CDR3 protein: CASSYSFTGVAYEQYF
V gene: TRBV28; D gene: NA; clone size: many; J gene: TRBJ1-6; CDR3 DNA: TGTGCCAGCAGGACTTTGGGCTCACCCCTCCACTTT; CDR3 protein: CASRTLGSPLHF
V gene: TRBV19; D gene: TRBD2; clone size: few; J gene: TRBJ2-1; CDR3 DNA: TGTGCCAGTAGTATGAGTGGGGGAGGGAACAATGAGCAGTTCTTC; CDR3 protein: CASSMSGGGNNEQFF
V gene: TRBV3-1; D gene: TRBD1; clone size: many; J gene: TRBJ2-7; CDR3 DNA: TGTGCCAGCAGCCGGGAGGGACAGGGGTACCACGAGCAGTACTTC; CDR3 protein: CASSREGQGYHEQYF
V gene: TRBV5-1; D gene: NA; clone size: many; J gene: TRBJ2-1; CDR3 DNA: TGCGCCAGCAGCTTGGCGGACCTTGAGCAGTTCTTC; CDR3 protein: CASSLADLEQFF